Presented here are 21 T cell receptor beta chains from one specimen sequenced in a study of beta chain features in type 1 diabetes. Study-level results: All four CD4+ subsets of Type 1 diabetes patients contained TCRB CDR3s that were moderately but significantly shorter.

The whole isolated RNA underwent reverse transcription, so sequencing captured expressed TCRB transcripts. Clones were read by immunoSEQ multiplex PCR, and TCRdb kept only the in-frame ones, dropping some. The repertoire holds about 160,000 clones, about 10% seen once, with around 0.64% in the top ten. These receptors lack a known antigen. Specimen: central memory CD4+ T cells from blood. The receptor source for this set is a woman under 40 with type 1 diabetes.

This clone was counted between two and nine times. The J gene is TRBJ1-2, the V gene TRBV10-3; 11 positions agree with TRBD1. V dropped 7 bases and J dropped 3; count of bases not matched to a gene: 4. Germline-derived CDR1 and CDR2 are ENHRY and SYGVKD. The CDR3 covers 14 residues. The CDR3 region has the DNA TGTGCCATCACTGGGACAGGGGGTGACTATGGCTACACCTTC. Its translation is CAITGTGGDYGYTF.

The chain couples TRBV28 to TRBJ1-1; 7 bases are a match to TRBD1. CDR1 and CDR2 (germline): MDHEN, SYDVKM. CDR3 length: 15 residues. V shed 5 bases, J shed 10 bases, and the junction held 16 bases outside the gene matches. The CDR3 loop is CASSPPTGLGRGAFF. The CDR3 region has the DNA TGTGCCAGCAGTCCCCCGACAGGGTTGGGACGCGGAGCTTTCTTT.

The rearrangement links TRBV5-1 to TRBJ2-2, with 11 positions matching TRBD2. This CDR3 region has 16 residues. The V segment lost 2 bases and the J segment 3 bases; nucleotides outside the gene matches: 3. The germline CDR1 and CDR2 sequences are SGHRS and YFSETQ. The CDR3 sequence is CASSFLLAGDTGELFF. The CDR3 nucleotides are TGCGCCAGCAGCTTTCTACTAGCGGGGGACACCGGGGAGCTGTTTTTT.

At least ten counts were recorded for this clone. The chain combines TRBV5-1 with TRBJ1-1, with D tentatively TRBD1 (6 bases). Trimming cost V 0 bases and J 4 bases, with 10 bases left between them. The CDR3 totals 14 residues. Germline V CDR1 and CDR2: SGHRS, YFSETQ. The CDR3 protein is CASSLEQGSTEAFF. The CDR3 DNA is TGCGCCAGCAGCTTGGAACAGGGAAGCACTGAAGCTTTCTTT.

The chain links TRBV9 to TRBJ1-2; D gene ambiguous. Germline lookup yields CDR1 SGDLS and CDR2 YYNGEE. Trimming left V 4 bases short and J 0 bases short, with 10 bases between. This CDR3 has 14 amino acids. The CDR3 protein is CASSPRVANYGYTF. The CDR3 DNA follows: TGTGCCAGCAGCCCTCGGGTAGCTAACTATGGCTACACCTTC.

This chain joins TRBV29-1 and TRBJ2-7; no clear D gene. Deletions cut 4 bases from V and 0 bases from J, with 10 bases between. This CDR3 comprises 13 residues. Germline V gives CDR1 SQVTM, CDR2 ANQGSEA. The CDR3 DNA is TGCAGCGTTGCGGGTACACTCTCCTACGAGCAGTACTTC. Translated, it gives CSVAGTLSYEQYF.

This clone occurred a few times. CDR3 sequence (DNA): TGCAGCGCCCAGGCAGGGGCTCCAATGACTGGCTACACCTTC. Amino acids: CSAQAGAPMTGYTF. The chain uses TRBV29-1 and TRBJ1-2; tentative D call: TRBD1 (6 bases). CDR1 and CDR2 from the germline V gene are SQVTM and ANQGSEA. V lost 7 bases to trimming and J lost 7 bases, with 22 bases between them. The CDR3 is made up of 14 amino acids.

There are a few counts of this clone. The rearrangement links TRBV29-1 to TRBJ2-1, with 8 bases identical to TRBD1. J was trimmed by 15 bases and V by 0 bases; bases with no gene match: 4. The CDR3 runs 11 residues. Germline-derived CDR1 and CDR2 are SQVTM and ANQGSEA. DNA of the CDR3: TGCAGCGTTGAAGAAGGAGACAGGGGGTTCTTC. Translating gives CSVEEGDRGFF.

This sequence joins TRBV21-1 and TRBJ2-5; TRBD1 is the table's D call, not checked against the DNA. TRBV21-1 is a pseudogene. This CDR3 contains 13 residues. The CDR3 coding sequence is TGTGCCAGCAGCGAACGACAGGGGGAGACCCAGTACTTC. Encoded protein: CASSERQGETQYF.

The chain uses TRBV5-4 and TRBJ2-5, with D hard to call. CDR1 and CDR2 from the germline V gene are SGHNT and YYREEE (reference sequence). V lost 1 base, J lost 4 bases, and 8 bases lay in between. The CDR3 has 13 amino acids. CDR3 residues: CASSLRTPETQYF. The CDR3 nucleotides read TGTGCCAGCAGCTTGCGTACTCCAGAGACCCAGTACTTC.

The gene calls are TRBV9 and TRBJ1-1; D not certain. This CDR3 is 12 amino acids long. Germline-derived CDR1 and CDR2 are SGDLS and YYNGEE. The V end was cut by 4 bases, the J end by 6 bases, with 10 bases between. CDR3 region: CASSSLNSEAFF. The CDR3 region has the DNA TGTGCCAGCAGCTCATTAAACTCTGAAGCTTTCTTT.

The gene calls are TRBV29-1 and TRBJ2-2; 7 nucleotides line up with TRBD2. The CDR3 totals 14 residues. CDR1 is SQVTM and CDR2 is ANQGSEA in the germline V gene. J lost 5 bases, V lost 5 bases, and 8 bases had no gene match. CDR3: CSVIRGSGTGELFF. The DNA for the CDR3 is TGCAGCGTTATAAGGGGTAGCGGGACCGGGGAGCTGTTTTTT.

This clone was counted only a few times. J is TRBJ2-3 and V is TRBV7-6, with 11 bases lining up with TRBD2. From germline, CDR1 is SGHVS and CDR2 FNYEAQ. J gave up 4 bases and V 5 bases, and 5 bases lay outside the gene matches. The CDR3 has 15 residues. CDR3 nucleotides: TGTGCCAGCAGCACCACTAGCGGGAGACCAGATACGCAGTATTTT. Residues: CASSTTSGRPDTQYF.

The chain is built from TRBV30 and TRBJ2-1; the match to TRBD2 covers 16 bases. Germline V gene sequence: CDR1 GTSNPN, CDR2 SVGIG (reference sequence). The CDR3 has 18 amino acids. Trimming cost V 2 bases and J 8 bases; bases outside gene matches: 12. The CDR3 region is CAWSFRPGLAGGRHEQFF. The CDR3, as DNA: TGTGCCTGGAGTTTCCGTCCGGGACTAGCGGGAGGGCGGCATGAGCAGTTCTTC.

The table lists this clone with a few counts. The rearrangement uses TRBV7-9 and TRBJ2-1, with TRBD2 as a possible D gene (6 bases). V was pared by 1 base and J by 8 bases, with 15 bases between. Germline loops: CDR1 SEHNR, CDR2 FQNEAQ (reference sequence). CDR3 length: 15 amino acids. DNA for the CDR3: TGTGCCAGCAGCTTAGGCGGGACTCTTTCGTATGAGCAGTTCTTC. It codes for CASSLGGTLSYEQFF.

The chain carries TRBV28 and TRBJ1-2; 9 bases align to TRBD1. The J segment lost 6 bases and the V segment lost 4 bases, leaving 3 bases of the junction unmatched. The germline CDR1 and CDR2 sequences are MDHEN and SYDVKM. This CDR3 contains 13 residues. The CDR3 DNA reads as TGTGCCAGCAGTTCCACAGGGGGCAATGGCTACACCTTC. This codes for CASSSTGGNGYTF.

V gene TRBV7-9 combines with J gene TRBJ2-3, with TRBD1 as a possible D gene (7 bases). Between the trimmed V and J ends, which lost 11 bases and 5 bases, there was a span of 14 bases. There are 12 residues in the CDR3. CDR1 and CDR2 from the germline V gene are SEHNR and FQNEAQ (reference sequence). The CDR3 here is CAGGTVKDTQYF. The CDR3 nucleotides are TGTGCCGGAGGGACAGTCAAAGATACGCAGTATTTT.

The chain uses TRBV18 and TRBJ2-7, with 14 bases matching TRBD2. V was pared by 4 bases and J by 6 bases, with 11 bases of the junction left unmatched. Germline V gene lookup returns CDR1 KGHSH and CDR2 LQKENI. The CDR3 is 17 residues long. For the CDR3, the DNA is TGTGCCAGCTCACAAGGGACTAGCGGGAGTGGTATTAGCGAGCAGTACTTC. Its protein product is CASSQGTSGSGISEQYF.

This clone was seen a few times. Other DNA sequences in the sample encode the same CDR3. The rearrangement joins TRBV15 to TRBJ2-5; D is perhaps TRBD2 (7 bases). The V gene lost 0 bases and the J gene lost 4 bases, with 9 bases spanning the gap. The germline CDR1 and CDR2 sequences are LNHNV and YYDKDF (reference sequence). The CDR3 runs 14 residues. The CDR3 loop is CATSREGGRETQYF. The DNA of the CDR3 is TGTGCCACCAGCAGAGAGGGGGGGCGAGAGACCCAGTACTTC. The entire variable domain, with the rest obtained from reference TRBV15 and TRBJ2-5, is as follows: DAMVIQNPRYQVTQFGKPVTLSCSQTLNHNVMYWYQQKSSQAPKLLFHYYDKDFNNEADTPDNFQSRRPNTSFCFLDIRSPGLGDTAMYLCATSREGGRETQYFGPGTRLLVL.

V is TRBV7-9 and J is TRBJ2-2; D unclear. This CDR3 is 12 amino acids long. CDR1 and CDR2 from the germline V gene are SEHNR and FQNEAQ (reference sequence). Trimming pared 7 bases from V and 5 bases from J, leaving 8 bases between. In DNA, the CDR3 is TGTGCCAGCACCTCCCCTACCGGGGAGCTGTTTTTT. Its protein is CASTSPTGELFF. The full variable domain, its missing parts supplied by reference TRBV7-9 and TRBJ2-2, is DTGVSQNPRHKITKRGQNVTFRCDPISEHNRLYWYRQTLGQGPEFLTYFQNEAQLEKSRLLSDRFSAERPKGSFSTLEIQRTEQGDSAMYLCASTSPTGELFFGEGSRLTVL.

The chain recombines TRBV27 with TRBJ1-5; D gene uncertain. The CDR3 covers 15 residues. Germline values: CDR1 MNHEY, CDR2 SMNVEV (reference sequence). The V end lost 5 bases, the J end lost 2 bases, and 13 bases lay between the germline ends. CDR3 sequence: CASSLNGEGNQPQHF. Here the CDR3 DNA reads TGTGCCAGCAGTCTCAATGGAGAGGGCAATCAGCCCCAGCATTTT.